The entry below gives a single T cell receptor beta chain sequence along with its context. This record belongs to a study of cytomegalovirus exposure and HLA in healthy donors. Whole-study context: The approximately 120 validation repertoires used the same platform as the roughly 670 first-cohort repertoires, a later analysis reported.

Unmatched junction bases numbered 6, after V lost 6 bases and J lost 6 bases. CDR1 is WNHNN and CDR2 is SYGVQD in the germline V gene (reference sequence). The CDR3 totals 14 residues. Measured with immunoSEQ multiplex PCR; TCRdb has only the in-frame clones, and not every one. The sample lists about 260,000 clones; about nine tenths were seen once. Sequencing was done on a sample of PBMCs. This receptor was taken from a woman in her twenties or thirties in good health and CMV-seronegative. V and J are TRBV10-1 and TRBJ2-3; 10 bases align to TRBD2. CDR3 in amino acids: CASSPSGSSDTQYF. CDR3 sequence (DNA): TGCGCCAGCAGCCCTAGCGGGAGTAGTGATACGCAGTATTTT.